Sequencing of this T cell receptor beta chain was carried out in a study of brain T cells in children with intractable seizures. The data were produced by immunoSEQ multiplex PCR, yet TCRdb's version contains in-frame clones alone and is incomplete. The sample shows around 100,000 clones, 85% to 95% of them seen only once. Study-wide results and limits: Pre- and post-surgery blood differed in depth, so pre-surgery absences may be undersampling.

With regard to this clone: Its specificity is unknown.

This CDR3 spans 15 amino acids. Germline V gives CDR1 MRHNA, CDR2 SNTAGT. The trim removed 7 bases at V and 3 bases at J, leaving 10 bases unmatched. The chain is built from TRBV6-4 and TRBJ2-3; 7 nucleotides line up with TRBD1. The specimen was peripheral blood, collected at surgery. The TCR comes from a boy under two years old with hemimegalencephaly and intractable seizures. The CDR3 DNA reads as TGTGCCAGCAATGAAGAGGGGGCGGGTACAGATACGCAGTATTTT. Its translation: CASNEEGAGTDTQYF.